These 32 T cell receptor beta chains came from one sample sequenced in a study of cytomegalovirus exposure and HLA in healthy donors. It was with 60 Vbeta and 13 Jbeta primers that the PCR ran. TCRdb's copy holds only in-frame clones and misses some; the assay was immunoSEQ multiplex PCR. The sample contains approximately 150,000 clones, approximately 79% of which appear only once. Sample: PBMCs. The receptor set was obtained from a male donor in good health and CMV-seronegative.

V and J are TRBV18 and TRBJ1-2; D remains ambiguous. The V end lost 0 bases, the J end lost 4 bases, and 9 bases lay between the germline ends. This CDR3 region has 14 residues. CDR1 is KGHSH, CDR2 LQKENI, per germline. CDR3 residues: CASSPPAGPYGYTF. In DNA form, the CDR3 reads TGTGCCAGCTCACCACCGGCAGGCCCCTATGGCTACACCTTC.

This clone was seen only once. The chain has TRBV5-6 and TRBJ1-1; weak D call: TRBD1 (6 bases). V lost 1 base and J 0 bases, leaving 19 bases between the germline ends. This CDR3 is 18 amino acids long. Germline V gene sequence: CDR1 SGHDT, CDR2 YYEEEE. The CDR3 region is CASSLLWGGGIMNTEAFF. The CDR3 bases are TGTGCCAGCAGCTTGCTGTGGGGAGGGGGTATTATGAACACTGAAGCTTTCTTT.

The CDR3 protein is CASSFNRGTGANVLTF. In DNA form, the CDR3 reads TGTGCCAGCAGCTTTAACAGGGGCACTGGGGCCAACGTCCTGACTTTC. The chain joins TRBV5-6 to TRBJ2-6; 7 bases agree with TRBD1. V trimming: 2 bases; J trimming: 2 bases; junction bases outside the gene matches: 4. The CDR3 contains 16 residues. Per germline, CDR1 SGHDT and CDR2 YYEEEE.

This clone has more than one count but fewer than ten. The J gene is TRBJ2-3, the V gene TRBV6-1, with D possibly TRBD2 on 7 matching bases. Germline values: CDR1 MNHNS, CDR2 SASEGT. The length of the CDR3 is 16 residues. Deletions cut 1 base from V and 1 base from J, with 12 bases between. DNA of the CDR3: TGTGCCAGCAGTGAAGTAGGGGGGGCCGGCACAGATACGCAGTATTTT. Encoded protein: CASSEVGGAGTDTQYF.

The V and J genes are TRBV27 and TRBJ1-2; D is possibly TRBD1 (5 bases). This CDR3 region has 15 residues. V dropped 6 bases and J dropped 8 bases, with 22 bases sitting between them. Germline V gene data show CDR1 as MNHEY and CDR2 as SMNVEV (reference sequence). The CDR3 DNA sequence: TGTGCCAGCAGAAGATCACCGACAGACGGGTACGGCTACACCTTC. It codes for CASRRSPTDGYGYTF.

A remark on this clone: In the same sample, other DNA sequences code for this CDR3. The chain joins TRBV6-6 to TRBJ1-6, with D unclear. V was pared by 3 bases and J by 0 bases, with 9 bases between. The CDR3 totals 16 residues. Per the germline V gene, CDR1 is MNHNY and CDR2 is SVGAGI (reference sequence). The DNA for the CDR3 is TGTGCCAGCAGTTATAGGGAGAGCTCCTATAATTCACCCCTCCACTTT. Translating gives CASSYRESSYNSPLHF.

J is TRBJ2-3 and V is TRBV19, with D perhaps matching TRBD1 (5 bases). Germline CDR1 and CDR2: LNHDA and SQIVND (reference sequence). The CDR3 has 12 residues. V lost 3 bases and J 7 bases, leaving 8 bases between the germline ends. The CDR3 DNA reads TGTGCCAGTAGTATTTGGGGCCATACGCAGTATTTT. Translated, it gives CASSIWGHTQYF.

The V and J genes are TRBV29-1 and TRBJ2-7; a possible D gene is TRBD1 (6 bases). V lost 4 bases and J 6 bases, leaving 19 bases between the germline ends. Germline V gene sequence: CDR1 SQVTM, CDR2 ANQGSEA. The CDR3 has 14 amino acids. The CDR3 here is CSVVPGQGIGEQYF. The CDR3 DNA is TGCAGCGTTGTCCCTGGGCAGGGGATAGGCGAGCAGTACTTC.

Here the CDR3 reads CASGLGFTGGNSNQPQHF. The CDR3 nucleotides read TGTGCTAGTGGTTTGGGGTTTACCGGAGGGAATAGCAATCAGCCCCAGCATTTT. The chain combines TRBV12-5 with TRBJ1-5; D is undetermined. Germline lookup yields CDR1 LGHNT and CDR2 FRNRAP. This CDR3 region has 18 residues. Between the trimmed V and J ends, which lost 1 base and 0 bases, there was a span of 16 bases.

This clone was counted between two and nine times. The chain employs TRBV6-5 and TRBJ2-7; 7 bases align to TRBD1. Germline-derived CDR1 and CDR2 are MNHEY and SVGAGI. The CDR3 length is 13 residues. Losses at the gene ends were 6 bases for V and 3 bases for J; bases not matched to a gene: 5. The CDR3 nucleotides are TGTGCCAGCAGCCCCGACAGGGACTACGAGCAGTACTTC. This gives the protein CASSPDRDYEQYF.

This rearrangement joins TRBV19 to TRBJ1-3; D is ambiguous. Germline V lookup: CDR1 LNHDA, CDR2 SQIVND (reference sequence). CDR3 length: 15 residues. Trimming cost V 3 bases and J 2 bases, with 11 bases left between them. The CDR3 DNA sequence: TGTGCCAGTAGTATTAAGGACTTCCCTGGAAACACCATATATTTT. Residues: CASSIKDFPGNTIYF.

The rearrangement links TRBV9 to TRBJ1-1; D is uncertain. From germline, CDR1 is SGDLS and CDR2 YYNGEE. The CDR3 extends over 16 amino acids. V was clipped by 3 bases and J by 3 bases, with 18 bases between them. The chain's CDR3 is CASSAAGRPIDTEAFF. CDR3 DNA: TGTGCCAGCAGCGCCGCGGGAAGGCCTATCGACACTGAAGCTTTCTTT.

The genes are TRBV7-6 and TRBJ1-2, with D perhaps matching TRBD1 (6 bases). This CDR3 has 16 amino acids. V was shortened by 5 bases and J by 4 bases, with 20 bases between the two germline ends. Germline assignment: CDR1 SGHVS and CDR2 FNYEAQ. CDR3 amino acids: CASSPGGGALSYGYTF. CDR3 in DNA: TGTGCCAGCAGCCCGGGAGGGGGGGCGCTTAGCTATGGCTACACCTTC.

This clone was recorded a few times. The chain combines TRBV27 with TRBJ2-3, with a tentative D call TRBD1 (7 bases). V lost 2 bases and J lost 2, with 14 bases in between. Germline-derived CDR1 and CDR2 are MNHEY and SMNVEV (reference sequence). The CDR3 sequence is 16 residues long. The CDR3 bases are TGTGCCAGCAGTTTACTTGCGGGACAGATCACAGATACGCAGTATTTT. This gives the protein CASSLLAGQITDTQYF.

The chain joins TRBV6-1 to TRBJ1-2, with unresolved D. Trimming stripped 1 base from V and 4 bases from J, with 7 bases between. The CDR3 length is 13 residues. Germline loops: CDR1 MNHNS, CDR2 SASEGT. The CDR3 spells CASSEGYSYGYTF. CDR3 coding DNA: TGTGCCAGCAGTGAAGGGTACAGCTATGGCTACACCTTC.

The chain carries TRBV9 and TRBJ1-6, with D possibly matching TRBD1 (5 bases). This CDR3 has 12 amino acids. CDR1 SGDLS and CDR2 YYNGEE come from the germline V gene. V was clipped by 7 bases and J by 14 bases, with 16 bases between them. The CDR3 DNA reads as TGTGCCAGCGGCCGACAAGGACAATCCCTCCACTTT. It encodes CASGRQGQSLHF.

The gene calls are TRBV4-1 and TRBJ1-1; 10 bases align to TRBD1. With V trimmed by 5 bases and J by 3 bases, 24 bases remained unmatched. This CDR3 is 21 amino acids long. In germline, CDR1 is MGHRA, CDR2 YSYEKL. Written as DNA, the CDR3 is TGCGCCAGCAGCTTCCCGGGACAGGGGACCCATATGCGGTCCTCGGACACTGAAGCTTTCTTT. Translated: CASSFPGQGTHMRSSDTEAFF.

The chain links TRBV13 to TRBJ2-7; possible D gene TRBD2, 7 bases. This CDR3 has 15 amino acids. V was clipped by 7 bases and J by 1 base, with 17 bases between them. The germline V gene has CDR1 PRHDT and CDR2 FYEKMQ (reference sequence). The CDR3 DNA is TGTGCCAGCACCGAAGGGCGGGGGCCATCCTACGAGCAGTACTTC. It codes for CASTEGRGPSYEQYF.

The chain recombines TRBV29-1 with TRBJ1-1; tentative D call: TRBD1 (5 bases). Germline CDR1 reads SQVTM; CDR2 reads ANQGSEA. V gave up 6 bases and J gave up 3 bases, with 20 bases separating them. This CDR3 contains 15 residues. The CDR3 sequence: CSVLNPQGGYTEAFF. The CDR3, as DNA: TGCAGCGTCTTAAATCCCCAGGGAGGTTACACTGAAGCTTTCTTT.

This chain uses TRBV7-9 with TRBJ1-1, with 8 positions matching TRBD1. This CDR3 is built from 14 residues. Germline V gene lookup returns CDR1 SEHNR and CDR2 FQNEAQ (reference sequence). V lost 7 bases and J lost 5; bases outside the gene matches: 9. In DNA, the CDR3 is TGTGCCAGCACCTCAGACAGGGGAGGGACTGAAGCTTTCTTT. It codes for CASTSDRGGTEAFF.

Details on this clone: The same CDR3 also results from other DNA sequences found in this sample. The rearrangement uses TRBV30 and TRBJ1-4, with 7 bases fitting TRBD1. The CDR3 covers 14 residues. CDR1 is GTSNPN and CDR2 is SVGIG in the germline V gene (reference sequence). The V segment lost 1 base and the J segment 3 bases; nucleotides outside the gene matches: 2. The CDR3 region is CAWSEGAPNEKLFF. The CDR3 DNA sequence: TGTGCCTGGAGTGAGGGGGCTCCTAATGAAAAACTGTTTTTT.

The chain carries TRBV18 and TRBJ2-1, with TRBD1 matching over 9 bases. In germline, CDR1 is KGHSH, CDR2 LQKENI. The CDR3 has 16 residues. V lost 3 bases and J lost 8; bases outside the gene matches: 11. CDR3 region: CASSPDTGTGYYEQFF. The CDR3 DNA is TGTGCCAGCTCACCCGATACCGGGACAGGGTATTATGAGCAGTTCTTC.

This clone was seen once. The CDR3 sequence is CASSLSQAGQPQHF. The CDR3 DNA reads as TGTGCCAGCAGCTTAAGTCAGGCCGGTCAGCCCCAGCATTTT. This chain connects TRBV7-2 to TRBJ1-5; no firm D call. The V end lost 2 bases, the J end lost 6 bases, and 11 bases lay between the germline ends. The CDR3 has 14 amino acids. Germline V gene data show CDR1 as SGHTA and CDR2 as FQGNSA. Filled out from reference TRBV7-2 and TRBJ1-5, the complete variable domain reads GAGVSQSPSNKVTEKGKDVELRCDPISGHTALYWYRQSLGQGLEFLIYFQGNSAPDKSGLPSDRFSAERTGGSVSTLTIQRTQQEDSAVYLCASSLSQAGQPQHFGDGTRLSIL.

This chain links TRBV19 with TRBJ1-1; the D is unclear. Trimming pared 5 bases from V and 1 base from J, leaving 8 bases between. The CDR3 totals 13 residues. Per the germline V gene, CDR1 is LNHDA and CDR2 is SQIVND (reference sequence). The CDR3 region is CASSVRRNTEAFF. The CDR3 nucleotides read TGTGCCAGTAGTGTTCGGAGGAACACTGAAGCTTTCTTT. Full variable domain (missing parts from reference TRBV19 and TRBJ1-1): DGGITQSPKYLFRKEGQNVTLSCEQNLNHDAMYWYRQDPGQGLRLIYYSQIVNDFQKGDIAEGYSVSREKKESFPLTVTSAQKNPTAFYLCASSVRRNTEAFFGQGTRLTVV.

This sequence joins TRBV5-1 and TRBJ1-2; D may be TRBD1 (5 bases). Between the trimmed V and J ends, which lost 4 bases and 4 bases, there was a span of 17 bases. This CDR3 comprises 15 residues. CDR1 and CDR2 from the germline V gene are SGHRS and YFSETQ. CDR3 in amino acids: CASSLPEEGTYGYTF. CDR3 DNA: TGCGCCAGCAGCCTTCCTGAGGAGGGGACCTATGGCTACACCTTC.

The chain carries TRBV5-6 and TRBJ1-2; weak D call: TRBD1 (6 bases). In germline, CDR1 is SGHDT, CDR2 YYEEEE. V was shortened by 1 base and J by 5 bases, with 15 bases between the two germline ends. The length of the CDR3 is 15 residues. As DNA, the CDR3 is TGTGCCAGCAGCTTGCAAGGCAGGGGCGATTATGGCTACACCTTC. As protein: CASSLQGRGDYGYTF.

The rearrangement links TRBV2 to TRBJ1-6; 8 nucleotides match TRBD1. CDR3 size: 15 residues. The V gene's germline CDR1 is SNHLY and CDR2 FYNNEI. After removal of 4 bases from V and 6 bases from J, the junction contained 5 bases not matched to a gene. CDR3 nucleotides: TGTGCCAGCAGTGTGCAGGGGGCCGGTAATTCACCCCTCCACTTT. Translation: CASSVQGAGNSPLHF.

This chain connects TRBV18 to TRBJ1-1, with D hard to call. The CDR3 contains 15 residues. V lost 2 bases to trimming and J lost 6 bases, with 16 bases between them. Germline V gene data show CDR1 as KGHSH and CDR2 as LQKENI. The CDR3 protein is CASSPTEGQAAEAFF. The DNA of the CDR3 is TGTGCCAGCTCACCAACGGAGGGCCAGGCAGCTGAAGCTTTCTTT.

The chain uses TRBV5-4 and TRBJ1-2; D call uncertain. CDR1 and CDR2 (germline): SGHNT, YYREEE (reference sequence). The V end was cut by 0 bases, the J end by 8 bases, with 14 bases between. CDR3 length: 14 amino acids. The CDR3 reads CASSLAASRRGYTF. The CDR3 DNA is TGTGCCAGCAGCTTGGCGGCGTCGAGGAGAGGCTACACCTTC.

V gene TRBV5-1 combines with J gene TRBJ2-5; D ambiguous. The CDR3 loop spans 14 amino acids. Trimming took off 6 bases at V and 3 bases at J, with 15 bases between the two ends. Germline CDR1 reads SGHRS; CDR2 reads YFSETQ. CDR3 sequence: CASKREALEETQYF. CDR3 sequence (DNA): TGCGCCAGCAAGCGAGAAGCACTGGAAGAGACCCAGTACTTC.

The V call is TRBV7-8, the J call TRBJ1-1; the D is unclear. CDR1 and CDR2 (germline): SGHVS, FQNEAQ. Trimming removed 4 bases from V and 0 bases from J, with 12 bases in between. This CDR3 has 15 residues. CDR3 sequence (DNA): TGTGCCAGCAGCTGGGGAGCCTCAATGAACACTGAAGCTTTCTTT. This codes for CASSWGASMNTEAFF.

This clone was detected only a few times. As DNA, the CDR3 is TGCGCCAGCAGCTTGACAGGAGATACCGGAAACACCATATATTTT. Amino acid sequence: CASSLTGDTGNTIYF. The gene calls are TRBV5-1 and TRBJ1-3, with D maybe TRBD1 (5 bases). Germline loops: CDR1 SGHRS, CDR2 YFSETQ. The V end lost 1 base, the J end lost 4 bases, and 12 bases lay between the germline ends. This CDR3 is 15 amino acids long.